These 4 T cell receptor beta chains were all obtained from the same sample, sequenced in a study of blood T cell repertoires in COVID-19. TCRdb's table, derived via immunoSEQ multiplex PCR, lists solely in-frame clones and lacks some. Here the sample spans a few hundred thousand clones, about 85% being singletons. Specimen: PBMCs or T cells enriched from blood (not recorded which). The receptor set was obtained from a woman aged 25 to 39 who had recovered from COVID-19.

A remark on this clone: An end of the junction differs from the germline gene, which may be a read error. J is TRBJ2-1 and V is TRBV6-2 or TRBV6-3, with 8 positions matching TRBD1. The CDR3 runs to 15 residues. The germline V gene has CDR1 MNHEY and CDR2 SVGEGT. CDR3 sequence reads: CASSPPRTGYSEQFF. The CDR3 DNA reads as TGTGCCAGCAGTCCCCCCCGGACAGGGTACAGTGAGCAGTTCTTC.

This chain connects TRBV5-1 to TRBJ1-1; 10 nucleotides match TRBD1. J was trimmed by 6 bases and V by 4 bases; bases with no gene match: 6. The CDR3 contains 14 residues. Germline lookup yields CDR1 SGHRS and CDR2 YFSETQ. This CDR3 is CASSPGTGVAEAFF. CDR3 DNA sequence: TGCGCCAGCAGCCCAGGGACAGGGGTAGCTGAAGCTTTCTTT.

On this clone: A read error may account for a junction end that differs from germline. The V and J genes are TRBV4-1 and TRBJ1-5, with D unresolved. The CDR3 extends over 16 amino acids. CDR1 and CDR2 (germline): MGHRA, YSYEKL. The DNA for the CDR3 is TGCGCCAGCAGCCCGGTGGCAGGCCGTAGCGATCAGCCCCAGCATTTT. Translation gives CASSPVAGRSDQPQHF.

The rearrangement joins TRBV4-2 to TRBJ1-2; D remains ambiguous. Trimming left V 4 bases short and J 1 base short, with 16 bases between. This CDR3 has 16 residues. Germline-derived CDR1 and CDR2 are LGHNA and YNFKEQ. The CDR3 DNA is TGTGCCAGCAGCCTAGATGCGTTGGGGAGTAACTATGGCTACACCTTC. Its protein product is CASSLDALGSNYGYTF.